These 14 T cell receptor beta chains originate from one sample sequenced in a study of cytomegalovirus exposure and HLA in healthy donors. Sequenced by immunoSEQ multiplex PCR; TCRdb stores in-frame clones only, minus some. The data hold some 98,000 clones, with about 90% observed a single time. Sequenced input: PBMCs. The receptor source for this set is a young man in good health and CMV-seropositive.

This sequence joins TRBV9 and TRBJ1-5, with a tentative D call TRBD1 (6 bases). This CDR3 region has 15 residues. Germline V CDR1 and CDR2: SGDLS, YYNGEE. V was cut by 4 bases and J by 0 bases, with 11 bases left in between. The CDR3 coding sequence is TGTGCCAGCAGCCCAGAGGGGGTTAGCAATCAGCCCCAGCATTTT. It codes for CASSPEGVSNQPQHF.

V is TRBV5-1 and J is TRBJ2-3; 10 positions match TRBD2. This CDR3 is 16 amino acids long. Per germline, CDR1 SGHRS and CDR2 YFSETQ. Trimming took 1 base from V and 6 from J; bases not matched to a gene: 8. Here the CDR3 DNA reads TGCGCCAGCAGCTTGTCCAGCGGGGGGGCCGTGGATACGCAGTATTTT. Residues: CASSLSSGGAVDTQYF.

V is TRBV4-1 and J is TRBJ2-7, with D unresolved. Between the trimmed V and J ends, which lost 5 bases and 5 bases, there was a span of 7 bases. The CDR3 contains 11 residues. CDR1 is MGHRA and CDR2 is YSYEKL in the germline V gene. CDR3 in DNA: TGCGCCAGCAGCAGCCGGGACGAGCAGTACTTC. It translates to CASSSRDEQYF.

This clone was found a few times. This sequence joins TRBV4-2 and TRBJ2-3, with 8 nucleotides matching TRBD2. The germline gives CDR1 LGHNA, CDR2 YNFKEQ. The CDR3 contains 16 residues. V lost 2 bases to trimming and J lost 4 bases; unmatched junction nucleotides: 8. The chain's CDR3 is CASSQTYGGAADTQYF. The DNA of the CDR3 is TGTGCCAGCAGCCAAACTTACGGGGGGGCGGCAGATACGCAGTATTTT.

The chain couples TRBV28 to TRBJ2-3; TRBD2 matches 8 bases. CDR3 size: 16 residues. With V trimmed by 3 bases and J by 2 bases, 7 bases remained unmatched. Germline V gene data show CDR1 as MDHEN and CDR2 as SYDVKM. CDR3 sequence: CASSLAVAGNTDTQYF. The CDR3 DNA is TGTGCCAGCAGTTTGGCCGTAGCGGGGAACACAGATACGCAGTATTTT.

The J gene is TRBJ2-7, the V gene TRBV4-1; 13 bases are shared with TRBD2. V lost 2 bases and J lost 5; bases outside the gene matches: 3. The CDR3 consists of 15 residues. The germline V gene encodes CDR1 MGHRA and CDR2 YSYEKL. Here the CDR3 reads CASSQLGLAGNEQYF. DNA of the CDR3: TGCGCCAGCAGCCAACTGGGACTAGCGGGAAACGAGCAGTACTTC.

This clone showed up just a few times. CDR3 coding DNA: TGTGCCAGCAGGGAGGACAGGGCAATTGGAAAACTGTTTTTT. This sequence encodes CASREDRAIGKLFF. The rearrangement links TRBV2 to TRBJ1-4; 8 positions match TRBD1. J gave up 10 bases and V 6 bases, and 10 bases lay outside the gene matches. The germline gives CDR1 SNHLY, CDR2 FYNNEI. The CDR3 length is 14 residues.

The V gene is TRBV21-1, the J gene TRBJ2-4; the D call in the table, TRBD1, was not verified against the DNA. TRBV21-1 is termed a pseudogene. This CDR3 region has 14 residues. CDR3 DNA sequence: TGTGCCAGCAGCAAGGACAATGACAAAAACATTCAGTACTTC. Translating gives CASSKDNDKNIQYF.

This chain connects TRBV19 to TRBJ1-5; D gene uncertain. Trimming removed 3 bases at V and 3 bases at J, with 12 bases between. The CDR3 consists of 15 residues. In germline, CDR1 is LNHDA, CDR2 SQIVND (reference sequence). The CDR3 coding sequence is TGTGCCAGTAGTATTTCTGACACCTTCAATCAGCCCCAGCATTTT. This translates into CASSISDTFNQPQHF.

This clone was seen a single time. J is TRBJ2-7 and V is TRBV5-6, with D possibly TRBD1 on 5 matching bases. Germline V gene lookup returns CDR1 SGHDT and CDR2 YYEEEE. The CDR3 is made up of 12 amino acids. V lost 2 bases to trimming and J lost 4 bases, with 7 bases between them. The CDR3 region is CASSFQGYEQYF. CDR3 in DNA: TGTGCCAGCAGCTTCCAGGGTTACGAGCAGTACTTC.

The rearrangement uses TRBV14 and TRBJ2-1; 7 bases match TRBD2. Germline-derived CDR1 and CDR2 are SGHDN and FVKESK. The CDR3 has 17 amino acids. With 3 bases clipped from V and 7 bases from J, the junction kept 15 bases outside the gene matches. CDR3 coding DNA: TGTGCCAGCAGCCAGTGTTGGCTAGCGGTGTTGATAAATGAGCAGTTCTTC. Its translation is CASSQCWLAVLINEQFF. Variable domain in full (rest from reference TRBV14 and TRBJ2-1): EAGVTQFPSHSVIEKGQTVTLRCDPISGHDNLYWYRRVMGKEIKFLLHFVKESKQDESGMPNNRFLAERTGGTYSTLKVQPAELEDSGVYFCASSQCWLAVLINEQFFGPGTRLTVL.

This sequence joins TRBV29-1 and TRBJ2-5; 9 nucleotides agree with TRBD1. The germline CDR1 and CDR2 sequences are SQVTM and ANQGSEA. Trimming took 2 bases from V and 3 from J; bases not matched to a gene: 7. The CDR3 covers 15 residues. DNA of the CDR3: TGCAGCGTTGAAAAGACAGGACAGGGGAAAGAGACCCAGTACTTC. Protein product: CSVEKTGQGKETQYF.

This clone was seen just once. Distinct nucleotide sequences in the sample also encode this CDR3. The V and J genes are TRBV11-2 and TRBJ1-6, with 11 nucleotides matching TRBD1. Germline V lookup: CDR1 SGHAT, CDR2 FQNNGV. J gave up 10 bases and V 9 bases, and 8 bases lay outside the gene matches. The CDR3 length is 14 residues. CDR3: CASTRDRGESPLHF. In DNA, the CDR3 is TGTGCCAGTACCCGGGACAGGGGGGAATCACCCCTCCACTTT.

This clone was observed a handful of times. In the same sample, other DNA sequences code for this CDR3. The chain employs TRBV15 and TRBJ2-7; 10 bases fit TRBD1. Germline V CDR1 and CDR2: LNHNV, YYDKDF (reference sequence). The CDR3 extends over 15 amino acids. J was trimmed by 2 bases and V by 6 bases; bases with no gene match: 7. The CDR3 is CATSSSGQGPYEQYF. CDR3 DNA sequence: TGTGCCACCAGTAGCTCGGGACAGGGGCCCTACGAGCAGTACTTC.